This T cell receptor (beta chain) was identified during a study of PD-L1 blockade in urothelial cancer. Data came from immunoSEQ multiplex PCR; TCRdb stores just in-frame clones and leaves some out. The repertoire holds some 31,000 clones, with around four fifths as singletons. Described time point: peripheral blood 6 weeks after treatment start. The sample in question was PBMCs, obtained around atezolizumab (anti-PD-L1) treatment. The source is a man in his 70s with urothelial cancer.

CDR3 residues: CASSISLSRDTQYF. The CDR3 nucleotides read TGTGCCAGCAGCATAAGCCTAAGTAGAGATACGCAGTATTTT. The chain joins TRBV7-2 to TRBJ2-3; no firm D call. The CDR3 is made up of 14 amino acids. CDR1 SGHTA and CDR2 FQGNSA come from the germline V gene. V lost 5 bases and J lost 5, with 14 bases in between.